The T cell receptor (beta chain) under discussion was sequenced for a study of beta chain features in type 1 diabetes. Whole-study findings and limits: Researchers report that Type 1 diabetes patients had moderately but significantly shorter TCRB CDR3s across all four CD4+ subsets. Naive, central memory and Treg TCRB repertoires appeared more alike in patients than in healthy donors. Shorter templates might be favored by PCR, equally in patients and controls.

To note about this clone: Its matching antigen is unknown.

Between the trimmed V and J ends, which lost 4 bases and 1 base, there was a span of 13 bases. The CDR3 contains 15 residues. CDR1 SGHTA and CDR2 FQGTGA come from the germline V gene. Expressed TCRB transcripts were sequenced because the entire RNA isolate underwent reverse transcription. Here immunoSEQ multiplex PCR was the method, and the copy in TCRdb shows in-frame clones only, minus some. The sample consists of 150,000 to 200,000 clones, 8.5% to 10% of them appearing once. The sequenced sample consisted of central memory CD4+ T cells from blood. The origin of this receptor is a woman aged 30 to 39 with type 1 diabetes. The rearrangement links TRBV7-3 to TRBJ2-5; maybe TRBD1 (6 bases). CDR3 region: CASSSGQTAQETQYF. The CDR3 nucleotides read TGTGCCAGCAGCTCCGGACAGACAGCCCAAGAGACCCAGTACTTC.